Described below is a single TCR beta chain sequence and its context. The V gene lost 8 bases and the J gene lost 6 bases, with 17 bases spanning the gap. CDR1 and CDR2 (germline): SNHLY, FYNNEI. This CDR3 is built from 14 residues. These data belong to a study of T cell responses to AZD1222 COVID-19 vaccine. Sequencing used immunoSEQ multiplex PCR; TCRdb keeps in-frame clones, though not all of them. The sample lists roughly 120,000 clones; about 82% were seen once. The source of this sequence is an adult who received the AZD1222 COVID-19 vaccine. The chain carries TRBV2 and TRBJ1-5; D is ambiguous. The source material was peripheral blood, sampled 28 days after the second AZD1222 dose. The DNA for the CDR3 is TGTGCCAGCTTGGGAGGCTCTGGAAGTCAGCCCCAGCATTTT. Its protein product is CASLGGSGSQPQHF.